Below, 10 T cell receptor beta chains from the same sample are listed, as sequenced in a study of T cells in Graves' hyperthyroidism and ophthalmopathy. Amplified TCR beta CDR3 regions came from RNA transcripts. HTBI primers were used for first-round RT-PCR of the TCR CDR3. TCRdb itself ran the multiplex PCR reads through MiXCR, one entry per CDR3 protein. The sample has some 440,000 distinct CDR3 sequences, around 14% seen once. Sequencing input: blood. The receptors shown here come from a young woman with Graves' hyperthyroidism.

Ten or more counts support this clonotype. The genes are TRBV28 and TRBJ1-5; TRBD1 might be the D (5 bases). CDR1 and CDR2 from the germline V gene are MDHEN and SYDVKM. The CDR3 has 17 residues. V lost 4 bases to trimming and J lost 4 bases, with 20 bases between them. The CDR3 nucleotides are TGTGCCAGCAGTTCAACCTCCGGGACGGTGGATAATCAGCCCCAGCATTTT. Translating it yields CASSSTSGTVDNQPQHF.

Many counts were recorded for this clonotype. This chain uses TRBV10-3 with TRBJ1-2; D is unclear. The CDR3 is 15 residues long. V was trimmed by 0 bases and J by 4 bases, leaving 12 bases between them. Germline lookup yields CDR1 ENHRY and CDR2 SYGVKD. In DNA, the CDR3 is TGTGCCATCAGTGAGTCTTTGGTGAGTGGCTATGGCTACACCTTC. This gives the protein CAISESLVSGYGYTF.

This clonotype was seen at least ten times. The rearrangement joins TRBV6-5 to TRBJ1-2, with TRBD1 identical over 11 bases. The CDR3 has 16 residues. The germline V gene encodes CDR1 MNHEY and CDR2 SVGAGI. V dropped 2 bases and J dropped 4; count of bases not matched to a gene: 6. The CDR3 loop reads CASSYGGTGGTYGYTF. The CDR3 DNA reads TGTGCCAGCAGTTACGGGGGGACAGGGGGTACCTATGGCTACACCTTC.

The table lists this clonotype with many counts. The chain recombines TRBV11-2 with TRBJ1-4; D possibly corresponds to TRBD1 (5 bases). CDR3 length: 15 residues. The V end was cut by 8 bases, the J end by 0 bases, with 13 bases between. CDR1 is SGHAT, CDR2 FQNNGV, per germline. In DNA form, the CDR3 reads TGTGCCAGCTCCCTCGGGGCTGCAACTAATGAAAAACTGTTTTTT. The encoded protein is CASSLGAATNEKLFF.

The J gene is TRBJ1-2, the V gene TRBV27; D is unresolved. From germline, CDR1 is MNHEY and CDR2 SMNVEV (reference sequence). Between the trimmed V and J ends, which lost 0 bases and 6 bases, there was a span of 20 bases. The CDR3 runs 17 residues. CDR3 region: CASSLSPLGFETNGYTF. CDR3 nucleotide sequence: TGTGCCAGCAGTTTATCCCCCCTTGGGTTCGAAACCAATGGCTACACCTTC.

This clonotype was picked up many times. The chain joins TRBV2 to TRBJ2-1; the D gene is possibly TRBD1 (6 bases). Deletions cut 6 bases from V and 0 bases from J, with 12 bases between. The CDR3 covers 15 residues. Germline loops: CDR1 SNHLY, CDR2 FYNNEI. This CDR3 is CASSNDRISYNEQFF. The CDR3, as DNA: TGTGCCAGCAGCAACGACAGGATCTCCTACAATGAGCAGTTCTTC. Full variable domain (missing parts from reference TRBV2 and TRBJ2-1): EPEVTQTPSHQVTQMGQEVILRCVPISNHLYFYWYRQILGQKVEFLVSFYNNEISEKSEIFDDQFSVERPDGSNFTLKIRSTKLEDSAMYFCASSNDRISYNEQFFGPGTRLTVL.

This clonotype appeared many times. The rearrangement uses TRBV6-5 and TRBJ1-2; possibly TRBD1 for D (5 bases). This CDR3 is 17 amino acids long. Between the trimmed V and J ends, which lost 0 bases and 4 bases, there was a span of 18 bases. The germline V gene has CDR1 MNHEY and CDR2 SVGAGI. The chain's CDR3 is CASSYSILVGGGYGYTF. In DNA form, the CDR3 reads TGTGCCAGCAGTTACTCGATTCTAGTGGGTGGGGGCTATGGCTACACCTTC.

This chain connects TRBV11-2 to TRBJ2-3; TRBD2 is a possible D gene (6 bases). The germline V and J ends were trimmed by 5 bases and 2 bases, with 17 bases remaining between them. This CDR3 is built from 16 residues. Germline CDR1 SGHAT, CDR2 FQNNGV. The CDR3: CASSRGIAESTDTQYF. CDR3 sequence (DNA): TGTGCCAGCAGCAGAGGTATAGCGGAATCCACAGATACGCAGTATTTT.

This clonotype was seen ten or more times. V usage is TRBV18 and J usage is TRBJ1-3; D call uncertain. The germline gives CDR1 KGHSH, CDR2 LQKENI. The V end lost 0 bases, the J end lost 4 bases, and 7 bases lay between the germline ends. The CDR3 is made up of 14 amino acids. CDR3 sequence: CASSPPGYGNTIYF. CDR3 nucleotide sequence: TGTGCCAGCTCACCACCGGGGTACGGAAACACCATATATTTT. Using reference TRBV18 and TRBJ1-3 for the parts outside the CDR3, the full variable domain is NAGVMQNPRHLVRRRGQEARLRCSPMKGHSHVYWYRQLPEEGLKFMVYLQKENIIDESGMPKERFSAEFPKEGPSILRIQQVVRGDSAAYFCASSPPGYGNTIYFGEGSWLTVV.

In this sample, this clonotype turned up many times. The chain has TRBV11-3 and TRBJ2-5; D is uncertain. V was shortened by 4 bases and J by 2 bases, with 14 bases between the two germline ends. Germline assignment: CDR1 SGHNT and CDR2 YENEEA. This CDR3 has 15 amino acids. The CDR3 reads CASSSPSARQETQYF. CDR3 DNA: TGTGCCAGCAGCTCGCCCTCTGCGAGACAAGAGACCCAGTACTTC. Full variable domain (outside the CDR3, taken from reference TRBV11-3 and TRBJ2-5): EAGVVQSPRYKIIEKKQPVAFWCNPISGHNTLYWYLQNLGQGPELLIRYENEEAVDDSQLPKDRFSAERLKGVDSTLKIQPAELGDSAVYLCASSSPSARQETQYFGPGTRLLVL.